Presented here are 20 T cell receptor beta chains from one specimen sequenced in a study of blood T cell repertoires in COVID-19. Profiled with immunoSEQ multiplex PCR; TCRdb holds only in-frame clones, not every one. The table includes 90,000 to 100,000 clones, about 81% detected once. Sequenced sample: peripheral blood. The receptors originated from a man aged 60 to 75 with acute or convalescent COVID-19.

This chain uses TRBV5-4 with TRBJ1-2; TRBD1 is a possible D gene (6 bases). The CDR3 totals 13 residues. The V end lost 5 bases, the J end lost 7 bases, and 15 bases lay between the germline ends. The V gene's germline CDR1 is SGHNT and CDR2 YYREEE (reference sequence). The CDR3 nucleotides are TGTGCCAGCAGGGGGCCAGGGGATCGTGGCTACACCTTC. Its protein product is CASRGPGDRGYTF. Looking up the rest from reference TRBV5-4 and TRBJ1-2 gives the full variable domain: ETGVTQSPTHLIKTRGQQVTLRCSSQSGHNTVSWYQQALGQGPQFIFQYYREEENGRGNFPPRFSGLQFPNYSSELNVNALELDDSALYLCASRGPGDRGYTFGSGTRLTVV.

The chain couples TRBV13 to TRBJ2-3, with 13 bases that match TRBD2. This CDR3 has 16 amino acids. Germline-derived CDR1 and CDR2 are PRHDT and FYEKMQ (reference sequence). Losses at the gene ends were 4 bases for V and 2 bases for J; bases not matched to a gene: 3. CDR3 nucleotide sequence: TGTGCCAGCAGCTACGGGACTAGCGGGGCCACAGATACGCAGTATTTT. Residues: CASSYGTSGATDTQYF.

The rearrangement uses TRBV5-4 and TRBJ1-1; 9 nucleotides line up with TRBD1. The CDR3 is made up of 14 amino acids. Germline-derived CDR1 and CDR2 are SGHNT and YYREEE (reference sequence). The ends lost 4 bases at V and 5 bases at J; junction bases unmatched: 6. The CDR3 sequence is CASSGTGGCTEAFF. CDR3 nucleotides: TGTGCCAGCAGCGGAACAGGGGGCTGTACTGAAGCTTTCTTT. Combining the CDR3 with reference TRBV5-4 and TRBJ1-1 gives the whole variable domain ETGVTQSPTHLIKTRGQQVTLRCSSQSGHNTVSWYQQALGQGPQFIFQYYREEENGRGNFPPRFSGLQFPNYSSELNVNALELDDSALYLCASSGTGGCTEAFFGQGTRLTVV.

The rearrangement links TRBV7-9 to TRBJ1-1, with D unclear. Trimming removed 1 base at V and 5 bases at J, with 8 bases between. Germline CDR1 and CDR2: SEHNR and FQNEAQ (reference sequence). This CDR3 region has 13 residues. In DNA, the CDR3 is TGTGCCAGCAGCTTAGGGCCCCGAACTGAAGCTTTCTTT. This encodes CASSLGPRTEAFF. Drawing the rest from reference TRBV7-9 and TRBJ1-1, the complete variable domain is DTGVSQNPRHKITKRGQNVTFRCDPISEHNRLYWYRQTLGQGPEFLTYFQNEAQLEKSRLLSDRFSAERPKGSFSTLEIQRTEQGDSAMYLCASSLGPRTEAFFGQGTRLTVV.

This clone appeared a single time. This chain joins TRBV9 and TRBJ2-4; D perhaps matches TRBD1 (7 bases). V shed 0 bases and J shed 8 bases, with 15 bases lying between them. The CDR3 covers 15 residues. Looked up from germline, CDR1 is SGDLS and CDR2 is YYNGEE. The CDR3 bases are TGTGCCAGCAGCGTAGACGGAGGGGGCAAGGACATTCAGTACTTC. Protein sequence: CASSVDGGGKDIQYF.

CDR3 nucleotide sequence: TGTGCCAGCAGCTTGCGTAGTGAAGCTTTCTTT. Its protein product is CASSLRSEAFF. The V gene is TRBV7-9, the J gene TRBJ1-1; no firm D call. The CDR3 consists of 11 residues. V lost 3 bases, J lost 7 bases, and 6 bases lay in between. CDR1 is SEHNR, CDR2 FQNEAQ, per germline (reference sequence).

This clone has more than one count but fewer than ten. This chain links TRBV5-4 with TRBJ2-2, with TRBD2 as a possible D gene (5 bases). CDR1 and CDR2 (germline): SGHNT, YYREEE (reference sequence). Deletions cut 5 bases from V and 7 bases from J, with 9 bases between. This CDR3 region has 12 residues. This CDR3 is CASSTGLGELFF. The CDR3 bases are TGTGCCAGCAGTACCGGACTCGGGGAGCTGTTTTTT. Drawing the rest from reference TRBV5-4 and TRBJ2-2, the complete variable domain is ETGVTQSPTHLIKTRGQQVTLRCSSQSGHNTVSWYQQALGQGPQFIFQYYREEENGRGNFPPRFSGLQFPNYSSELNVNALELDDSALYLCASSTGLGELFFGEGSRLTVL.

V is TRBV6-5 and J is TRBJ1-2, with 8 positions matching TRBD1. This CDR3 contains 14 residues. CDR1 is MNHEY, CDR2 SVGAGI, per germline. The junction had 6 bases not matched to a gene; V was cut back by 5 bases and J by 4 bases. This CDR3 is CASSLDRASYGYTF. The DNA of the CDR3 is TGTGCCAGCAGTCTGGACAGGGCTTCCTATGGCTACACCTTC.

This chain links TRBV24-1 with TRBJ2-1; maybe TRBD1 (6 bases). Germline V gives CDR1 KGHDR, CDR2 SFDVKD. V was pared by 10 bases and J by 1 base, with 10 bases between. The CDR3 covers 13 residues. CDR3 DNA: TGTGCCACGGGGGCGGATTCCTACAATGAGCAGTTCTTC. Protein product: CATGADSYNEQFF.

In its sample, this clone was seen a few times. J is TRBJ1-1 and V is TRBV3-1 (or the pseudogene TRBV3-2); no firm D call. V lost 4 bases and J 5 bases, leaving 14 bases between the germline ends. This CDR3 region has 14 residues. Looked up from germline, CDR1 is LGHDT and CDR2 is YNNKEL (reference sequence). The CDR3 DNA reads as TGTGCCAGCAGCCCGTTTTTGGAGGAGACTGAAGCTTTCTTT. As protein: CASSPFLEETEAFF.

This sequence joins TRBV30 and TRBJ1-1; perhaps TRBD1 as D (6 bases). The V gene's germline CDR1 is GTSNPN and CDR2 SVGIG (reference sequence). The V end lost 4 bases, the J end lost 1 base, and 13 bases lay between the germline ends. The CDR3 length is 14 residues. The CDR3 bases are TGTGCCTGGACCTTGGGGGGGGCGAACACTGAAGCTTTCTTT. Its translation is CAWTLGGANTEAFF. The full variable domain, its missing parts supplied by reference TRBV30 and TRBJ1-1, is SQTIHQWPATLVQPVGSPLSLECTVEGTSNPNLYWYRQAAGRGLQLLFYSVGIGQISSEVPQNLSASRPQDRQFILSSKKLLLSDSGFYLCAWTLGGANTEAFFGQGTRLTVV.

The V call is TRBV11-1, the J call TRBJ2-2; D is perhaps TRBD1 (5 bases). V dropped 8 bases and J dropped 5 bases, with 15 bases sitting between them. From germline, CDR1 is SGHAT and CDR2 FQDESV (reference sequence). This CDR3 has 14 amino acids. The chain's CDR3 is CASSRQGKTGELFF. The CDR3 bases are TGTGCCAGCTCTCGGCAGGGAAAAACCGGGGAGCTGTTTTTT. The full variable domain, rest sourced from reference TRBV11-1 and TRBJ2-2, is EAEVAQSPRYKITEKSQAVAFWCDPISGHATLYWYRQILGQGPELLVQFQDESVVDDSQLPKDRFSAERLKGVDSTLKIQPAELGDSAMYLCASSRQGKTGELFFGEGSRLTVL.

This clone came up a few times. The rearrangement joins TRBV11-3 to TRBJ2-1; 10 bases map to TRBD2. Trimming cost V 5 bases and J 7 bases; bases outside gene matches: 8. The CDR3 runs to 15 residues. Germline V gene lookup returns CDR1 SGHNT and CDR2 YENEEA. The CDR3 loop is CASSQSGRAWNEQFF. For the CDR3, the DNA is TGTGCCAGCAGCCAGAGCGGGAGGGCCTGGAATGAGCAGTTCTTC.

This clone is judged medium-sized. V gene TRBV6-5 combines with J gene TRBJ1-5, with 7 bases fitting TRBD1. V dropped 7 bases and J dropped 7; count of bases not matched to a gene: 7. Germline values: CDR1 MNHEY, CDR2 SVGAGI. CDR3 length: 13 amino acids. The CDR3 nucleotides read TGTGCCAGCAAAGACAGGGAAGGACAGCCCCAGCATTTT. Amino acid sequence: CASKDREGQPQHF.

The rearrangement uses TRBV6-5 and TRBJ2-7; TRBD1 matches 7 bases. The germline gives CDR1 MNHEY, CDR2 SVGAGI. This CDR3 is built from 13 residues. Germline trimming cut 6 bases from V and 6 bases from J; bases unmatched to any gene: 8. CDR3 nucleotide sequence: TGTGCCAGCAGCCTGAGACAGGGCCTCGAGCAGTACGTC. Amino acid sequence: CASSLRQGLEQYV.

This chain joins TRBV19 and TRBJ2-2; 9 nucleotides line up with TRBD1. The CDR3 covers 14 residues. The germline V gene has CDR1 LNHDA and CDR2 SQIVND (reference sequence). V shed 6 bases, J shed 7 bases, and the junction held 6 bases outside the gene matches. The CDR3 bases are TGTGCCAGTAGCACAGGGGGCGCGATCGGGGAGCTGTTTTTT. Translated, it gives CASSTGGAIGELFF.

This chain connects TRBV7-2 to TRBJ2-1; D perhaps matches TRBD2 (6 bases). The CDR3 length is 15 residues. Trimming removed 4 bases from V and 4 bases from J, with 14 bases in between. Germline V lookup: CDR1 SGHTA, CDR2 FQGNSA. The CDR3 reads CASSSLGGPYNEQFF. CDR3 DNA sequence: TGTGCCAGCAGCTCCCTGGGGGGACCTTACAATGAGCAGTTCTTC.

The chain links TRBV2 to TRBJ2-2; 8 nucleotides match TRBD2. This CDR3 has 15 amino acids. The V gene's germline CDR1 is SNHLY and CDR2 FYNNEI. Trimming at V came to 3 bases and at J to 1 base, leaving 1 base not matched to a gene. The CDR3 DNA follows: TGTGCCAGCAGTGACACTAGCGGGAACACCGGGGAGCTGTTTTTT. This gives the protein CASSDTSGNTGELFF.

The V and J genes are TRBV9 and TRBJ2-6; tentatively, D is TRBD2 (6 bases). Per the germline V gene, CDR1 is SGDLS and CDR2 is YYNGEE. Trimming left V 0 bases short and J 3 bases short, with 7 bases between. CDR3 length: 15 amino acids. The CDR3 DNA reads TGTGCCAGCAGCGTAGTGGGAGGTGGGGCCAACGTCCTGACTTTC. Its protein product is CASSVVGGGANVLTF.

Ten or more counts support this clone. The chain carries TRBV7-3 and TRBJ1-2; possibly TRBD1 for D (5 bases). The CDR3 loop spans 13 amino acids. Looked up from germline, CDR1 is SGHTA and CDR2 is FQGTGA. The V gene lost 5 bases and the J gene lost 7 bases, with 14 bases spanning the gap. CDR3 loop: CASSRDPGGGYTF. Written as DNA, the CDR3 is TGTGCCAGCAGCCGGGACCCGGGGGGTGGCTACACCTTC.